This TCR beta chain was identified during a study of regulatory and conventional T cells in RAG deficiency. Measured with immunoSEQ multiplex PCR; TCRdb has only the in-frame clones, and not every one. The repertoire includes 7,000 to 8,500 clones, about 90% of them detected once, and roughly 1.4% sits in the top ten. The sorted regulatory T cells were CD4+, CD25-high and CD127-low, with genomic DNA sequenced. The CDR3 has 13 residues. Trimming removed 7 bases from V and 4 bases from J, with 11 bases in between. Germline V lookup: CDR1 LNHNV, CDR2 YYDKDF (reference sequence). The same sample was also used in a study of regulatory T cells. As reported in that work: Amplification used 52 TRBV primers and 13 TRBJ primers.

The sequenced material came from CD127- CD25+ CD4+ Tregs sorted from blood. This receptor was taken from a human donor in good health. The chain joins TRBV15 to TRBJ1-5; a possible D gene is TRBD1 (5 bases). The CDR3 loop reads CATTQPGNQPQHF. CDR3 nucleotide sequence: TGTGCCACCACCCAGCCAGGGAATCAGCCCCAGCATTTT.